Below are 14 T cell receptor beta chains sequenced from a single sample in a study of CD8+ T cells in alopecia areata. Extracted from the samples, RNA was reverse transcribed into cDNA to serve as the sequencing template. Measured with immunoSEQ multiplex PCR; TCRdb has only the in-frame clones, and not every one. In the table there are about 170,000 clones, roughly 66% of which are singletons. Sequencing used CD8+ T cells sorted from blood, obtained at week 0. These receptors all come from a human donor with alopecia areata.

There are a few counts of this clone. The chain uses TRBV5-4 and TRBJ2-1; no clear D. The germline V gene encodes CDR1 SGHNT and CDR2 YYREEE (reference sequence). V lost 0 bases to trimming and J lost 5 bases, with 12 bases between them. This CDR3 contains 15 residues. The CDR3 sequence is CASSLDLGPNNEQFF. As DNA, the CDR3 is TGTGCCAGCAGCTTGGATCTAGGCCCTAACAATGAGCAGTTCTTC.

CDR3 sequence: CASSYSWTEETQYF. CDR3 DNA sequence: TGTGCCAGCAGTTACTCGTGGACCGAGGAGACCCAGTACTTC. The rearrangement links TRBV6-5 to TRBJ2-5; D unresolved. The germline gives CDR1 MNHEY, CDR2 SVGAGI. The CDR3 has 14 amino acids. V was clipped by 0 bases and J by 5 bases, with 10 bases between them.

This clone was observed a single time. The chain uses TRBV2 and TRBJ2-1; 9 bases agree with TRBD2. Germline V CDR1 and CDR2: SNHLY, FYNNEI. The CDR3 is 15 residues long. V lost 5 bases and J lost 0; bases outside the gene matches: 2. CDR3 coding DNA: TGTGCCAGCAGTCTAGCGGGGCACTCCTACAATGAGCAGTTCTTC. Its translation is CASSLAGHSYNEQFF.

The rearrangement joins TRBV4-1 to TRBJ1-5; D remains ambiguous. The CDR3 covers 14 residues. Trimming left V 4 bases short and J 2 bases short, with 9 bases between. Germline V gene sequence: CDR1 MGHRA, CDR2 YSYEKL. This CDR3 reads CASSPGPGNQPQHF. The CDR3, as DNA: TGCGCCAGCAGCCCCGGGCCCGGCAATCAGCCCCAGCATTTT.

This clone was seen more than once but under ten times. The rearrangement joins TRBV10-3 to TRBJ2-1; D ambiguous. Germline CDR1 ENHRY, CDR2 SYGVKD. This CDR3 comprises 14 residues. Trimming cost V 1 base and J 2 bases, with 6 bases left between them. This CDR3 is CAISECTAYNEQFF. In nucleotides, the CDR3 is TGTGCCATCAGTGAGTGCACAGCCTACAATGAGCAGTTCTTC.

This clone was observed once. The rearrangement joins TRBV27 to TRBJ1-5, with D maybe TRBD1 (6 bases). V dropped 2 bases and J dropped 6 bases, with 11 bases sitting between them. Germline V lookup: CDR1 MNHEY, CDR2 SMNVEV (reference sequence). CDR3 length: 14 amino acids. CDR3 in amino acids: CASSLMGGSQPQHF. CDR3 bases: TGTGCCAGCAGTTTAATGGGGGGCTCTCAGCCCCAGCATTTT.

This clone appeared a few times. The rearrangement links TRBV19 to TRBJ1-5; TRBD1 is a possible D gene (5 bases). The germline V gene has CDR1 LNHDA and CDR2 SQIVND (reference sequence). V was pared by 7 bases and J by 3 bases, with 10 bases between. This CDR3 contains 13 residues. The CDR3 sequence is CASTDRDNQPQHF. The CDR3 coding sequence is TGTGCCAGTACCGACAGAGACAATCAGCCCCAGCATTTT. Filled out from reference TRBV19 and TRBJ1-5, the complete variable domain reads DGGITQSPKYLFRKEGQNVTLSCEQNLNHDAMYWYRQDPGQGLRLIYYSQIVNDFQKGDIAEGYSVSREKKESFPLTVTSAQKNPTAFYLCASTDRDNQPQHFGDGTRLSIL.

This clone was counted a few times. Here the CDR3 DNA reads TGCAGCGTCGACAGGGAAGCCGGGGAGCTGTTTTTT. Residues: CSVDREAGELFF. The chain employs TRBV29-1 and TRBJ2-2; 7 nucleotides align to TRBD1. There are 12 residues in the CDR3. J lost 6 bases, V lost 6 bases, and 4 bases had no gene match. The germline CDR1 and CDR2 sequences are SQVTM and ANQGSEA.

V is TRBV10-1 and J is TRBJ2-5, with D tentatively TRBD2 (6 bases). Germline CDR1 and CDR2: WNHNN and SYGVQD (reference sequence). The CDR3 is 15 amino acids. With 3 bases removed from V and 4 bases from J, the gap between germline ends came to 15 bases. The CDR3 spells CASSEREDYRETQYF. The CDR3 bases are TGCGCCAGCAGTGAAAGGGAGGACTACCGAGAGACCCAGTACTTC.

In its sample, this clone was seen a few times. The chain recombines TRBV9 with TRBJ1-2; 8 bases match TRBD1. Germline trimming cut 3 bases from V and 6 bases from J; bases unmatched to any gene: 7. Per the germline V gene, CDR1 is SGDLS and CDR2 is YYNGEE. This CDR3 has 14 amino acids. CDR3 DNA: TGTGCCAGCAGCGACCGGACAGGGAGGAATGGCTACACCTTC. Translated, it gives CASSDRTGRNGYTF.

This clone was seen more than once but under ten times. The CDR3: CSAGRVGEAFF. The CDR3 DNA follows: TGCAGCGCTGGCCGGGTAGGTGAAGCTTTCTTT. The chain has TRBV29-1 and TRBJ1-1; D remains ambiguous. With 7 bases removed from V and 7 bases from J, the gap between germline ends came to 13 bases. The CDR3 spans 11 residues. The germline V gene encodes CDR1 SQVTM and CDR2 ANQGSEA.

This clone was found once. The chain combines TRBV30 with TRBJ2-7; D remains unclear. V was pared by 2 bases and J by 3 bases, with 5 bases between. Germline V lookup: CDR1 GTSNPN, CDR2 SVGIG (reference sequence). This CDR3 comprises 11 residues. CDR3 sequence: CAWSTSYEQYF. CDR3 nucleotides: TGTGCCTGGAGTACCAGCTACGAGCAGTACTTC.

The rearrangement uses TRBV6-6 and TRBJ2-3, with D uncertain. CDR1 MNHNY and CDR2 SVGAGI come from the germline V gene (reference sequence). This CDR3 contains 10 residues. V was cut by 8 bases and J by 6 bases, with 6 bases left in between. The CDR3 loop is CASASDTQYF. Written as DNA, the CDR3 is TGTGCCAGCGCTTCCGATACGCAGTATTTT.

The chain joins TRBV30 to TRBJ1-1; 7 bases match TRBD1. Looked up from germline, CDR1 is GTSNPN and CDR2 is SVGIG (reference sequence). The V segment lost 4 bases and the J segment 3 bases; nucleotides outside the gene matches: 2. This CDR3 contains 12 residues. The CDR3 bases are TGTGCCTGGATGAGGGGGCACACTGAAGCTTTCTTT. Its protein product is CAWMRGHTEAFF.